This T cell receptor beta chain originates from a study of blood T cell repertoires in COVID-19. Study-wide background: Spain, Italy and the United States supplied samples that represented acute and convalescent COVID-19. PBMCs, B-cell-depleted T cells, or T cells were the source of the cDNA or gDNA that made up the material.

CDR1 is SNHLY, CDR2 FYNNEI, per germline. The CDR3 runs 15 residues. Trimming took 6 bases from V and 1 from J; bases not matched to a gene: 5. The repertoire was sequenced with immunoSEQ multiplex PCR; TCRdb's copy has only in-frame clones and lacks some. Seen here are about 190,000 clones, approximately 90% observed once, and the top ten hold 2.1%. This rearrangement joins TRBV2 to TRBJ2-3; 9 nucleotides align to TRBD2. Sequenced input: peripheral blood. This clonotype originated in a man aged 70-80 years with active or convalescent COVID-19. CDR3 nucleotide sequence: TGTGCCAGCAGGGCTAGCGGGATAGGCACAGATACGCAGTATTTT. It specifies CASRASGIGTDTQYF. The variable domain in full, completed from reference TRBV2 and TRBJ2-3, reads EPEVTQTPSHQVTQMGQEVILRCVPISNHLYFYWYRQILGQKVEFLVSFYNNEISEKSEIFDDQFSVERPDGSNFTLKIRSTKLEDSAMYFCASRASGIGTDTQYFGPGTRLTVL.